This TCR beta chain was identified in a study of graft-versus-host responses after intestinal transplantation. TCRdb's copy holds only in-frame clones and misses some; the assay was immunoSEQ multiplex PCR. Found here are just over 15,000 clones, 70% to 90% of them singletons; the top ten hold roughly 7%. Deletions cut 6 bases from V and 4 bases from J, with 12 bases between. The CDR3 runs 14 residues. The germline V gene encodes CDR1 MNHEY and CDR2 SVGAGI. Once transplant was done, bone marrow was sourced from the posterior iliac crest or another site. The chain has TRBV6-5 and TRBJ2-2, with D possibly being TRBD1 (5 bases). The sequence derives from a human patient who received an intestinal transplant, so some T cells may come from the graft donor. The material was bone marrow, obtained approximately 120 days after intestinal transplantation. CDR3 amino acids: CASRPQGGTGELFF. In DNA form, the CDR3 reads TGTGCCAGCAGGCCCCAGGGCGGCACCGGGGAGCTGTTTTTT.